The 27 T cell receptor beta chains below all came from one sample that was sequenced in a study of STAT5B mutations in CD4+ large granular lymphocyte leukemia. Sequenced by immunoSEQ multiplex PCR; TCRdb stores in-frame clones only, minus some. The sample carries approximately 20,000 clones, about 75% recorded once. The sequencing input was CD4+ T cells from blood buffy coats. All receptors come from a human donor in good health.

The J gene is TRBJ2-7, the V gene TRBV13; D remains unclear. CDR3 length: 14 amino acids. V gave up 2 bases and J gave up 3 bases, with 11 bases separating them. Germline CDR1 PRHDT, CDR2 FYEKMQ (reference sequence). The CDR3 region has the DNA TGTGCCAGCAGCTTATACAGCATGCTCTACGAGCAGTACTTC. Translating gives CASSLYSMLYEQYF.

The chain combines TRBV28 with TRBJ2-5; D gene uncertain. The CDR3 spans 13 residues. The V end was cut by 8 bases, the J end by 5 bases, with 15 bases between. Germline-derived CDR1 and CDR2 are MDHEN and SYDVKM. CDR3 amino acids: CASQGPSGETQYF. The DNA for the CDR3 is TGTGCCAGCCAAGGGCCCTCCGGGGAGACCCAGTACTTC.

Notes on this clone: One end of the junction varies from germline; a read error may be responsible. J is TRBJ1-5 and V is TRBV7-2, with 8 bases matching TRBD1. The CDR3 contains 17 residues. Looked up from germline, CDR1 is SGHTA and CDR2 is FQGNSA. CDR3 nucleotides: TGTGCCAGCAGTTTAGGGACAGGACCTTATAGCAATCAGCCCCAGCATTTT. This sequence encodes CASSLGTGPYSNQPQHF. The entire variable domain, with the rest obtained from reference TRBV7-2 and TRBJ1-5, is as follows: GAGVSQSPSNKVTEKGKDVELRCDPISGHTALYWYRQSLGQGLEFLIYFQGNSAPDKSGLPSDRFSAERTGGSVSTLTIQRTQQEDSAVYLCASSLGTGPYSNQPQHFGDGTRLSIL.

The chain has TRBV10-3 and TRBJ1-1; D call uncertain. The CDR3 spans 12 residues. Germline CDR1 reads ENHRY; CDR2 reads SYGVKD. V was clipped by 2 bases and J by 8 bases, with 9 bases between them. The CDR3 region has the DNA TGTGCCATCAGTGAGCGTTCCGGAGAAGCTTTCTTT. Its translation is CAISERSGEAFF.

This clone showed up just a few times. The chain couples TRBV2 to TRBJ2-7; possible D gene TRBD2, 5 bases. The CDR3 is 14 amino acids. CDR1 SNHLY and CDR2 FYNNEI come from the germline V gene. Trimming left V 1 base short and J 2 bases short, with 9 bases between. The CDR3 bases are TGTGCCAGCAGTGAAGGGACTTATACCTACGAGCAGTACTTC. Protein sequence: CASSEGTYTYEQYF.

The CDR3 region is CASSQGFGDEDTQYF. CDR3 nucleotides: TGCGCCAGCAGCCAAGGATTCGGGGACGAAGATACGCAGTATTTT. The chain recombines TRBV4-1 with TRBJ2-3, with D perhaps given as TRBD1 or TRBD2 (5 bases each). This CDR3 comprises 15 residues. V shed 1 base and J shed 5 bases, with 13 bases lying between them. Germline V gene lookup returns CDR1 MGHRA and CDR2 YSYEKL.

The rearrangement joins TRBV7-2 to TRBJ2-5; TRBD2 matches 10 bases. Germline V gene data show CDR1 as SGHTA and CDR2 as FQGNSA. CDR3 length: 16 residues. The ends lost 5 bases at V and 6 bases at J; junction bases unmatched: 12. In DNA form, the CDR3 reads TGTGCCAGCAGCCCCCCCTCAGCGGGAGGGCCGAAGACCCAGTACTTC. Translated: CASSPPSAGGPKTQYF.

V gene TRBV19 combines with J gene TRBJ2-2; tentatively, D is TRBD1 (5 bases). Trimming shortened V by 5 bases and J by 6 bases, and 10 bases separated the two germline ends. The CDR3 is made up of 13 amino acids. CDR1 is LNHDA and CDR2 is SQIVND in the germline V gene (reference sequence). This chain's CDR3 is CASSWLGAGELFF. The DNA of the CDR3 is TGTGCCAGTAGTTGGTTAGGGGCCGGGGAGCTGTTTTTT.

V gene TRBV4-3 combines with J gene TRBJ2-1; 7 bases align to TRBD1. The V segment lost 4 bases and the J segment 8 bases; nucleotides outside the gene matches: 11. The CDR3 is 15 residues long. Germline V gives CDR1 LGHNA, CDR2 YSLEER. The CDR3 loop reads CASSLRAFQGDEQFF. The DNA of the CDR3 is TGCGCCAGCAGCCTACGGGCCTTCCAGGGGGATGAGCAGTTCTTC.

This sequence joins TRBV7-2 and TRBJ1-1; tentatively, D is TRBD1 (5 bases). Deletions cut 1 base from V and 6 bases from J, with 15 bases between. CDR3 size: 15 residues. From germline, CDR1 is SGHTA and CDR2 FQGNSA. The CDR3 DNA reads TGTGCCAGCAGCTTAGGATCCGGGGGTCGTTCTGAAGCTTTCTTT. Its translation: CASSLGSGGRSEAFF.

The CDR3 DNA is TGCGCCAGCAGCCCGAGGGGACTAGCGGCTTCTAGCACAGATACGCAGTATTTT. Its translation: CASSPRGLAASSTDTQYF. The rearrangement links TRBV4-1 to TRBJ2-3; 11 bases align to TRBD2. Trimming took 4 bases from V and 0 from J; bases not matched to a gene: 9. Germline CDR1 and CDR2: MGHRA and YSYEKL. The CDR3 sequence is 18 residues long.

The rearrangement links TRBV6-4 to TRBJ2-7, with D maybe TRBD1 (7 bases). This CDR3 is built from 15 residues. V was shortened by 6 bases and J by 6 bases, with 21 bases between the two germline ends. Germline lookup yields CDR1 MRHNA and CDR2 SNTAGT. The CDR3 loop reads CASRGGGPGPSEQYF. CDR3 in DNA: TGTGCCAGCAGAGGAGGGGGCCCGGGCCCCAGCGAGCAGTACTTC.

The J gene is TRBJ2-3, the V gene TRBV5-1, with 10 bases fitting TRBD1. CDR3 length: 13 residues. J lost 10 bases, V lost 5 bases, and 7 bases had no gene match. Germline CDR1 is SGHRS and CDR2 is YFSETQ. In DNA form, the CDR3 reads TGCGCCAGCAGTCTTTCTGGACAGGGGGCGCAGTATTTT. This translates into CASSLSGQGAQYF.

J is TRBJ2-5 and V is TRBV6-5, with unresolved D. V was cut by 6 bases and J by 2 bases, with 4 bases left in between. This CDR3 is 11 amino acids long. CDR1 and CDR2 (germline): MNHEY, SVGAGI. CDR3 nucleotides: TGTGCCAGCAGGGGACAAGAGACCCAGTACTTC. It codes for CASRGQETQYF.

This clone counts as medium-sized. CDR3 in DNA: TGTGCCAGCAGACCTCAGGGGGGGAGAGAAAAACTGTTTTTT. This encodes CASRPQGGREKLFF. This sequence joins TRBV7-2 and TRBJ1-4, with 7 bases that match TRBD1. The V and J ends lost 6 bases and 8 bases, in that order; junction bases with no gene match: 9. This CDR3 contains 14 residues. The germline V gene encodes CDR1 SGHTA and CDR2 FQGNSA.

This chain uses TRBV12-5 with TRBJ2-5; D is possibly TRBD1 (7 bases). V lost 1 base, J lost 2 bases, and 17 bases lay in between. Germline lookup yields CDR1 LGHNT and CDR2 FRNRAP. CDR3 length: 17 amino acids. Written as DNA, the CDR3 is TGTGCTAGTGGTTTGGGACAGGGAGGAGGGAAGCAAGAGACCCAGTACTTC. The encoded protein is CASGLGQGGGKQETQYF.

The chain employs TRBV7-8 and TRBJ2-1; D tentatively reads TRBD1 or TRBD2 (6 bases each). There are 17 residues in the CDR3. CDR1 is SGHVS and CDR2 is FQNEAQ in the germline V gene. V gave up 5 bases and J gave up 0 bases, with 17 bases separating them. The CDR3 nucleotides read TGTGCCAGCAGCCCCCGCCGAGGGGGGCGCTCCTACAATGAGCAGTTCTTC. Translation gives CASSPRRGGRSYNEQFF.

In its sample, this clone was seen once. The genes are TRBV7-2 and TRBJ1-1; D not resolved. The CDR3 spans 13 residues. V shed 1 base and J shed 7 bases, with 10 bases lying between them. Germline loops: CDR1 SGHTA, CDR2 FQGNSA. The CDR3 DNA reads as TGTGCCAGCAGCTTAGAGTCGATGGTTGAAGCTTTCTTT. Residues: CASSLESMVEAFF.

The V and J genes are TRBV15 and TRBJ2-3; no definite D call. The CDR3 sequence is 14 residues long. Deletions cut 1 base from V and 4 bases from J, with 9 bases between. Germline V gene data show CDR1 as LNHNV and CDR2 as YYDKDF (reference sequence). The CDR3 nucleotides read TGTGCCACCAGCAGAGGGAGTGGGCCAGATACGCAGTATTTT. This sequence encodes CATSRGSGPDTQYF.

This rearrangement joins TRBV30 to TRBJ2-1; 8 nucleotides agree with TRBD2. The germline CDR1 and CDR2 sequences are GTSNPN and SVGIG (reference sequence). The length of the CDR3 is 14 residues. J lost 15 bases, V lost 0 bases, and 13 bases had no gene match. The CDR3 coding sequence is TGTGCCTGGAGTGTATATCGGGGGGGCCAGAATCGGTTCTTC. Translation gives CAWSVYRGGQNRFF.

Comments on this clone: The junction differs from germline at one of its ends, possibly a read error. The V gene is TRBV18, the J gene TRBJ1-3; D not certain. This CDR3 is built from 16 residues. Germline V gene data show CDR1 as KGHSH and CDR2 as LQKENI. CDR3 residues: CASSPQHGLSGNTIYF. CDR3 nucleotide sequence: TGTGCCAGCTCGCCACAGCACGGCCTCTCTGGAAACACCATATATTTT.

This sequence joins TRBV7-2 and TRBJ2-1; the match to TRBD2 covers 9 bases. CDR3 length: 16 amino acids. Germline CDR1 is SGHTA and CDR2 is FQGNSA. The ends lost 3 bases at V and 5 bases at J; junction bases unmatched: 8. In DNA, the CDR3 is TGTGCCAGCAGCTTGGGAAGCGGGGGGCTTGACAATGAGCAGTTCTTC. Protein sequence: CASSLGSGGLDNEQFF.

The gene calls are TRBV5-4 and TRBJ2-7; the D is unclear. CDR1 SGHNT and CDR2 YYREEE come from the germline V gene (reference sequence). The CDR3 length is 15 residues. V dropped 0 bases and J dropped 3 bases, with 13 bases sitting between them. The CDR3: CASSLAGRSFYEQYF. Written as DNA, the CDR3 is TGTGCCAGCAGCTTGGCAGGCAGGTCCTTCTACGAGCAGTACTTC.

The chain links TRBV28 to TRBJ2-7, with a possible D match to TRBD2 (6 bases). V lost 3 bases, J lost 0 bases, and 9 bases lay in between. This CDR3 is 14 amino acids long. Germline CDR1 reads MDHEN; CDR2 reads SYDVKM. CDR3: CASSFRGNSYEQYF. The CDR3 nucleotides are TGTGCCAGCAGTTTCCGGGGGAACTCCTACGAGCAGTACTTC.

This chain links TRBV9 with TRBJ2-3, with 9 nucleotides matching TRBD2. The CDR3 loop spans 16 amino acids. Trimming cost V 4 bases and J 6 bases; bases outside gene matches: 12. Germline-derived CDR1 and CDR2 are SGDLS and YYNGEE. The CDR3 reads CASSPRTSATGDTQYF. The CDR3 coding sequence is TGTGCCAGCAGCCCGAGGACTAGCGCGACGGGGGATACGCAGTATTTT.

The chain couples TRBV7-2 to TRBJ1-3; 7 bases are a match to TRBD1. Germline CDR1 is SGHTA and CDR2 is FQGNSA. V lost 4 bases to trimming and J lost 4 bases; unmatched junction nucleotides: 7. The CDR3 extends over 15 amino acids. CDR3 protein: CASSSDRVFGNTIYF. CDR3 bases: TGTGCCAGCAGCTCCGACAGGGTATTCGGAAACACCATATATTTT.

The rearrangement joins TRBV7-9 to TRBJ2-1; D uncertain. Germline CDR1 and CDR2: SEHNR and FQNEAQ (reference sequence). CDR3 length: 14 residues. Trimming left V 1 base short and J 4 bases short, with 8 bases between. DNA for the CDR3: TGTGCCAGCAGCTTAGGGCAGATATACAATGAGCAGTTCTTC. Translated: CASSLGQIYNEQFF.